This TCR beta chain emerged from a study of blood T cell repertoires in COVID-19. Study in general: Sites in the United States, Italy and Spain provided acute and convalescent COVID-19 samples. PBMCs, B-cell-depleted T cells, or T cells were the source of the cDNA or gDNA that made up the material.

With V trimmed by 1 base and J by 9 bases, 7 bases remained unmatched. This CDR3 contains 15 residues. Germline V lookup: CDR1 MGHRA, CDR2 YSYEKL. In its sample, this clone was seen many times. The method was immunoSEQ multiplex PCR; TCRdb's version includes in-frame clones alone and lacks a portion of them. The table lists hundreds of thousands of clones, over 65% of them singletons. This TCR came from a woman of 80 years or more with acute or convalescent COVID-19. Sequencing input: peripheral blood. This sequence joins TRBV4-1 and TRBJ2-2; 8 bases are a match to TRBD2. The CDR3 protein is CASSQGSGGPRELFF. In DNA, the CDR3 is TGCGCCAGCAGCCAAGGCTCGGGGGGGCCCCGGGAGCTGTTTTTT.